This T cell receptor (beta chain) was sequenced for a study of blood T cell repertoires in COVID-19. Across the study: The analysed material was cDNA or gDNA that came from T cells, B-cell-depleted T cells, or PBMCs.

CDR1 and CDR2 from the germline V gene are MNHEY and SVGAGI. Trimming took off 6 bases at V and 4 bases at J, with 10 bases between the two ends. The CDR3 sequence is 12 residues long. The assay was immunoSEQ multiplex PCR, and TCRdb's table has in-frame clones only and misses some. The sample yields some 54,000 clones, about 91% seen once. This TCR was sampled from a man aged 55 to 70 with acute or convalescent COVID-19. What was sequenced was peripheral blood. The chain links TRBV6-5 to TRBJ2-7, with D possibly being TRBD1 (6 bases). This CDR3 reads CASRDRFYEQYF. In DNA form, the CDR3 reads TGTGCCAGCAGAGACAGGTTTTACGAGCAGTACTTC.